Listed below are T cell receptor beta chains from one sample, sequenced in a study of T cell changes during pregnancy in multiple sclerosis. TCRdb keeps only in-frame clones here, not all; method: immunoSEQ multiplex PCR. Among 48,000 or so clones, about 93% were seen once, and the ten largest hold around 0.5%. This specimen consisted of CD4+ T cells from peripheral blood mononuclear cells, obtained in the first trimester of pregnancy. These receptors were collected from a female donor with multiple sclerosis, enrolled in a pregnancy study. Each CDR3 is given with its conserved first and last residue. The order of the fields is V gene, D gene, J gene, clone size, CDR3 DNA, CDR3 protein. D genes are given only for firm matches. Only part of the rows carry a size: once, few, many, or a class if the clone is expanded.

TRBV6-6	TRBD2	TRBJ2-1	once	TGTGCCAGCACCCGGACTAGCGGGGGGGCTACTGAGCAGTTCTTC	CASTRTSGGATEQFF
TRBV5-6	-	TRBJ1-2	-	TGTGCCAGCAGCTTTCAGGACTATGGCTACACCTTC	CASSFQDYGYTF
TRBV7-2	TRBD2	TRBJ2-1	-	TGTGCCAGCAGCTCACCGAGTATGCTAGCGGGGGGGCGTTACAATGAGCAGTTCTTC	CASSSPSMLAGGRYNEQFF
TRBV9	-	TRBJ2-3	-	TGTGCCAGCAGCGCCCAGTGGGCGTCAGATACGCAGTATTTT	CASSAQWASDTQYF
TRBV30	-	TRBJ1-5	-	TGTGCCTGGAGTAAGGGCGGGGACCAGCCCCAGCATTTT	CAWSKGGDQPQHF
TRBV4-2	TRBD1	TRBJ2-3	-	TGTGCCAGCAGCAAAGGACAGGGGGCTGCAGATACGCAGTATTTT	CASSKGQGAADTQYF
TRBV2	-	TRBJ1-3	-	TGTGCCAGCAGCGGGGACTCTGGAAACACCATATATTTT	CASSGDSGNTIYF
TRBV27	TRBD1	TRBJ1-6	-	TGTGCCAGCAGTTCGAACAAGGGACAGTTTAATTCACCCCTCCACTTT	CASSSNKGQFNSPLHF
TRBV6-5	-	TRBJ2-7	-	TGTGCCAGCAGCTCGTTATCTATTGACAGGCCGGCGCAGTACTTC	CASSSLSIDRPAQYF
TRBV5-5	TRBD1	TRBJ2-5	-	TGTGCCAGCAGCCCTCGGACAGGGCTCGACCGTGAGACCCAGTACTTC	CASSPRTGLDRETQYF
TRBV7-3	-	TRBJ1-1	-	TGTGCCAGCAGCCCGACAGATCTAAGGAGCGCTTTCTTT	CASSPTDLRSAFF
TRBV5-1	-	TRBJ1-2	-	TGCGCCAGCAGATTCGGACAGATAGCTAACTATGGCTACACCTTC	CASRFGQIANYGYTF
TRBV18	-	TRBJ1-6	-	TGTGCCAGCTCACCACGATCGACACCCTATAATTCACCCCTCCACTTT	CASSPRSTPYNSPLHF
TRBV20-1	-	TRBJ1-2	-	TGCAGTGCCCTCAGTCGTGGCTACACCTTC	CSALSRGYTF
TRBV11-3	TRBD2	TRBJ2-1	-	TGTGCCAGCAGCGACCTCGGGCGGGGGGGCAAGGGTGAGCAGTTCTTC	CASSDLGRGGKGEQFF
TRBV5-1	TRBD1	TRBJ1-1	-	TGCGCCAGCAGCTCAGGACAGGGGTACACTGAAGCTTTCTTT	CASSSGQGYTEAFF
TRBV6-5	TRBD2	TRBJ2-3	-	TGTGCCAGCAGCCGACGGACTAGCGGGAGGCAAGAGTATTTT	CASSRRTSGRQEYF
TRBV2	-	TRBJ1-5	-	TGTGCCAGCAGTGAAGCACTAGTGGCAGGGAGGAATTATCAGCCCCAGCATTTT	CASSEALVAGRNYQPQHF
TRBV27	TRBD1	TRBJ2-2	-	TGTGCCAGCACCACCGGGACAGGGTTAACCGGGGAGCTGTTTTTT	CASTTGTGLTGELFF
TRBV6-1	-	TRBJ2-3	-	TGTGCCAGCATGGAAGGCAGACGGGGAGATACGCAGTATTTT	CASMEGRRGDTQYF
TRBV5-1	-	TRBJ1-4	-	TGCGCCAGCAGCCCCCGGGGGGCTGGGAATGAAAAACTGTTTTTT	CASSPRGAGNEKLFF
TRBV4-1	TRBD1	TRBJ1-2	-	TGCGCCAGCAGCCAAGATCTTACAGGGGGCAGAGGCTACACCTTC	CASSQDLTGGRGYTF
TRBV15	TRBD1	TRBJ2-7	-	TGTGCCACCAGCAGCGGGGGACAGGGAGTATACGAGCAGTACTTC	CATSSGGQGVYEQYF
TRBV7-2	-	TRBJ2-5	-	TGTGCCAGCAGCATCCTAGGAACTCGGGGGACCCAAGAGACCCAGTACTTC	CASSILGTRGTQETQYF
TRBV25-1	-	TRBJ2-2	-	TGTGCCAGCAGTGAAACAGGGAGAACCGGGGAGCTGTTTTTT	CASSETGRTGELFF
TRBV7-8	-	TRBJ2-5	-	TGTGCCAGCAGCTTTGGTTTTACGATGGGACAAGGCGAGACCCAGTACTTC	CASSFGFTMGQGETQYF
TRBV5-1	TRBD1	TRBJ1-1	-	TGCGCCAGCAGGCTGTGGACAGGGTCGGCGACTGAAGCTTTCTTT	CASRLWTGSATEAFF